The rows below give T cell receptor beta chains drawn from one sample of a study of blood T cell repertoires in COVID-19. Clones were sequenced by immunoSEQ multiplex PCR, and TCRdb holds only the in-frame ones, with some missing. The sample contains fewer than 150,000 clones, about 91% of which appear only once. The sample taken for sequencing was peripheral blood. These receptors all come from a human donor in a cohort sampled during active COVID-19. Each CDR3 is given with its conserved first and last residue. A D gene is named only where the DNA matches it firmly. Size values are once, few and many counts, or a class for expanded clones, and some rows have none.

d_call	clone_size	v_call	j_call	cdr3_nt	cdr3_aa
.	.	TRBV29-1	TRBJ1-2	TGCAGCGTTGGGCGCAGGGGCGCTTATGGCTACACCTTC	CSVGRRGAYGYTF
TRBD1	.	TRBV27	TRBJ1-5	TGTGCCAGCAGTAGTCGACAGGGAAGTAATCAGCCCCAGCATTTT	CASSSRQGSNQPQHF
.	.	TRBV27	TRBJ1-6	TGTGCCAGCAGATTCTCGGGGAGCTCCTATAATTCACCCCTCCACTTT	CASRFSGSSYNSPLHF
.	few	TRBV5-1	TRBJ2-3	TGCGCCAGCAGCTTGAGGGGAAGCACAGATACGCAGTATTTT	CASSLRGSTDTQYF
TRBD1	few	TRBV12-3/TRBV12-4	TRBJ1-5	TGTGCCAGCAGTAGGGGACAGGGAGGACCCCAGCATTTT	CASSRGQGGPQHF
TRBD1	.	TRBV19	TRBJ2-3	TGTGCCAGTCGGTGGGACAGAGCCTCGGATACGCAGTATTTT	CASRWDRASDTQYF
.	once	TRBV27	TRBJ1-3	TGTGCCAGCAGTGCGACAGACTCTGGAAACACCATATATTTT	CASSATDSGNTIYF
TRBD1	once	TRBV5-1	TRBJ1-1	TGCGCCAGCAGCATCGGGACAGGGGGCGTCCAGGATGAAGCTTTCTTT	CASSIGTGGVQDEAFF
TRBD1	.	TRBV6-5	TRBJ2-7	TGTGCCAGCAGTAACCGGGACAGGGACGAGCAGTACTTC	CASSNRDRDEQYF
.	.	TRBV7-9	TRBJ2-5	TGTGCCAGCAGCAATCTAGCACATGATGGAGAGACCCAGTACTTC	CASSNLAHDGETQYF
.	.	TRBV9	TRBJ2-5	TGTGCCAGCAGCGTGTCCAGCTGGGCAGAGACCCAGTACTTC	CASSVSSWAETQYF
TRBD2	.	TRBV4-1	TRBJ2-3	TGCGCCAGCAGCCACCCGACTAGCGGGACTACAGATACGCAGTATTTT	CASSHPTSGTTDTQYF
TRBD1	once	TRBV11-2	TRBJ2-6	TGTGCCAGCAGCTCCCGACAGGGTCCCCCTGTCGTCCTGACTTTC	CASSSRQGPPVVLTF
.	.	TRBV7-3	TRBJ2-6	TGTGCCAGCAGCTTAACTTCTCAACTGTCTGGGGCCAACGTCCTGACTTTC	CASSLTSQLSGANVLTF
.	.	TRBV3-1/TRBV3-2	TRBJ1-4	TGTGCCACCCAGGGGAGAACTAATGAAAAACTGTTTTTT	CATQGRTNEKLFF
.	once	TRBV6-1	TRBJ1-2	TGTGCCAGCAGTGACAGGCTGGGCGGCTACACCTTC	CASSDRLGGYTF
TRBD1	few	TRBV6-5	TRBJ1-5	TGTGCCAGCAGTTCCAGGGGGTTCGATAGCAATCAGCCCCAGCATTTT	CASSSRGFDSNQPQHF
TRBD1	.	TRBV5-6	TRBJ1-1	TGTGCCAGCAGCCGCCGGGACAGGCAGAACACTGAAGCTTTCTTT	CASSRRDRQNTEAFF
.	few	TRBV27	TRBJ2-7	TGTGCCAGCAGCGCTGCCTATTACAGGGCAACCTACGAGCAGTACTTC	CASSAAYYRATYEQYF
.	.	TRBV24-1	TRBJ1-1	TGTGCCACCAGTGATGAAATTCGGCAGGGATACACTGAAGCTTTCTTT	CATSDEIRQGYTEAFF
TRBD2	.	TRBV9	TRBJ2-2	TGTGCCAGCAGCGTAGCTGGGGGGGTGAACACCGGGGAGCTGTTTTTT	CASSVAGGVNTGELFF
TRBD1	.	TRBV7-9	TRBJ1-6	TGTGCCAGCAGCCATAGAGGGACAGGTTATAATTCACCCCTCCACTTT	CASSHRGTGYNSPLHF
.	.	TRBV2	TRBJ2-1	TGTGCCAGCAGTGTGGGAAGGGGGTCCTACAATGAGCAGTTCTTC	CASSVGRGSYNEQFF
TRBD2	.	TRBV7-2	TRBJ2-7	TGTGCCAGCAGCTTCGGGGGGGGTTACGAGCAGTACTTC	CASSFGGGYEQYF
.	once	TRBV3-1/TRBV3-2	TRBJ1-1	TGTGCCAGCGCGGCCCATGAGGGCACTGAAGCTTTCTTT	CASAAHEGTEAFF
TRBD1	.	TRBV7-8	TRBJ1-2	TGTGCCAGCAGCCCTGGACTAAGACAGGGTCCACAAGGGGGTGGCTACACCTTC	CASSPGLRQGPQGGGYTF
.	.	TRBV6-5	TRBJ1-5	TGTGCCAGCAGTAGACAGGCAAATCAGCCCCAGCATTTT	CASSRQANQPQHF
.	.	TRBV24-1	TRBJ2-1	TGTGCCACCAGTGATTCCGTCGGGGGATCCTACAATGAGCAGTTCTTC	CATSDSVGGSYNEQFF
TRBD2	.	TRBV6-5	TRBJ2-3	TGTGCCAGCATGTTCCTAGCGGGGACTCGCCTAATGGATTTT	CASMFLAGTRLMDF